The rows below give T cell receptor beta chains drawn from one sample of a study of blood T cells in healthy people across ages. TCRdb passed the 5' RACE reads through MiXCR, listing each CDR3 protein once. The data show about 640,000 distinct CDR3 sequences, about 54% seen once. The sequenced sample consisted of blood. The receptors derive from a man aged 55 to 70 in good health. Each CDR3 is given with its conserved first and last residue. The order of the fields is CDR3 length, J gene, D gene, clone size, V gene, CDR3 DNA, CDR3 protein. A D gene is named only where the DNA matches it firmly. Clone size is shown for a subset of rows, as once, few, many or a class of expanded clone.

len: 15
j_gene: TRBJ1-1
d_gene: TRBD1
abundance: .
v_gene: TRBV5-1
CDR3nt: TGCGCCAGCAGCTTGCTCGACAGGGGGGACACTGAAGCTTTCTTT
CDR3aa: CASSLLDRGDTEAFF

len: 13
j_gene: TRBJ2-5
d_gene: .
abundance: .
v_gene: TRBV10-2
CDR3nt: TGCGCCAGCAGGGAGATGGGGGTTGAGACCCAGTACTTC
CDR3aa: CASREMGVETQYF

len: 11
j_gene: TRBJ1-2
d_gene: .
abundance: .
v_gene: TRBV28
CDR3nt: TGTGCCAGCACAGCTAACTATGGCTACACCTTC
CDR3aa: CASTANYGYTF

len: 17
j_gene: TRBJ2-3
d_gene: .
abundance: .
v_gene: TRBV4-1
CDR3nt: TGCGCCAGCAGCCCTAAGAAGAGGGCGGATTTGACAGATACGCAGTATTTT
CDR3aa: CASSPKKRADLTDTQYF

len: 14
j_gene: TRBJ2-7
d_gene: .
abundance: many
v_gene: TRBV7-8
CDR3nt: TGTGCCAGCAGCTTAGTCGGCGGGAACTACGAGCAGTACTTC
CDR3aa: CASSLVGGNYEQYF

len: 12
j_gene: TRBJ1-2
d_gene: .
abundance: .
v_gene: TRBV28
CDR3nt: TGTGCCAGCAGTTTCGAGGTGCGAGGCTACACCTTC
CDR3aa: CASSFEVRGYTF

len: 12
j_gene: TRBJ2-1
d_gene: .
abundance: .
v_gene: TRBV27
CDR3nt: TGTGCCAGCAAGAACCAGGCCAATGAGCAGTTCTTC
CDR3aa: CASKNQANEQFF

len: 15
j_gene: TRBJ2-7
d_gene: .
abundance: .
v_gene: TRBV12-3/TRBV12-4
CDR3nt: TGTGCCAGCAGTTTCGGGGCAGGTGGGGTAGGCGAGCAGTACTTC
CDR3aa: CASSFGAGGVGEQYF

len: 17
j_gene: TRBJ2-7
d_gene: .
abundance: once
v_gene: TRBV12-3/TRBV12-4
CDR3nt: TGTGCCAGCGGGCCTGCGCTCCTGCGTGAAGGACGTTACGAGCAGTACTTC
CDR3aa: CASGPALLREGRYEQYF

len: 15
j_gene: TRBJ2-7
d_gene: .
abundance: once
v_gene: TRBV18
CDR3nt: TGTGCCAGCTCAGAAGGAGGGGAGAGCTCCTACGAGCAGTACTTC
CDR3aa: CASSEGGESSYEQYF

len: 11
j_gene: TRBJ2-3
d_gene: .
abundance: few
v_gene: TRBV7-2
CDR3nt: TGTGCCAGCAGCTACAGAGATACGCAGTATTTT
CDR3aa: CASSYRDTQYF

len: 17
j_gene: TRBJ2-3
d_gene: TRBD2
abundance: few
v_gene: TRBV9
CDR3nt: TGTGCCAGCAGCGCAACTAGCGGGGGGGCCTTCACAGATACGCAGTATTTT
CDR3aa: CASSATSGGAFTDTQYF

len: 17
j_gene: TRBJ2-3
d_gene: .
abundance: .
v_gene: TRBV3-1
CDR3nt: TGTGCCAGCAGCCGTTTTTTTTTGGGGCAGGGGCCAGATACGCAGTATTTT
CDR3aa: CASSRFFLGQGPDTQYF

len: 15
j_gene: TRBJ2-1
d_gene: .
abundance: .
v_gene: TRBV7-9
CDR3nt: TGTGCCAGCAGCTTAGTGGGGGTCGTTTACAATGAGCAGTTCTTC
CDR3aa: CASSLVGVVYNEQFF

len: 16
j_gene: TRBJ1-2
d_gene: TRBD1
abundance: .
v_gene: TRBV28
CDR3nt: TGTGCCAGCAGTTCGGGACAGGCGCTTCTCGGCTATGGCTACACCTTC
CDR3aa: CASSSGQALLGYGYTF

len: 15
j_gene: TRBJ1-2
d_gene: .
abundance: .
v_gene: TRBV4-1
CDR3nt: TGCGCCAGCAGCCAAGATCCGGCGGGTTCCGGTGGCTACACCTTC
CDR3aa: CASSQDPAGSGGYTF

len: 13
j_gene: TRBJ2-3
d_gene: .
abundance: many
v_gene: TRBV20-1
CDR3nt: TGCAGTGCTAGTGTGGCTAACACAGATACGCAGTATTTT
CDR3aa: CSASVANTDTQYF

len: 16
j_gene: TRBJ2-1
d_gene: TRBD2
abundance: .
v_gene: TRBV15
CDR3nt: TGTGCCACCAGCAGAGATAGCGGGGGGCGAGCGAATGAGCAGTTCTTC
CDR3aa: CATSRDSGGRANEQFF

len: 15
j_gene: TRBJ2-5
d_gene: .
abundance: .
v_gene: TRBV3-1
CDR3nt: TGTGCCAGCAGCCAAGACCGGGACACCGAAGAGACCCAGTACTTC
CDR3aa: CASSQDRDTEETQYF